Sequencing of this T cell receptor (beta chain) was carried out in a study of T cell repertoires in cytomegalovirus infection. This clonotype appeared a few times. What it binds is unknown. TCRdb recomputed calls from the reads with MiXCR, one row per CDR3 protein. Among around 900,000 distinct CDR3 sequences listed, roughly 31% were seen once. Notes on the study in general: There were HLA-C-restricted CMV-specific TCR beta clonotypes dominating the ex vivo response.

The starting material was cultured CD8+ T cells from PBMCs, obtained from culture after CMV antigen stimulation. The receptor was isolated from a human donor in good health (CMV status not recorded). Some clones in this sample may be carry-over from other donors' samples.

Here the CDR3 DNA reads TGTGCCAGCAGCTTCGGGGGGGCCGTAGAGACCCAGTACTTC. Translating it yields CASSFGGAVETQYF. The chain combines TRBV5-8 with TRBJ2-5, with 8 bases aligning to TRBD2. Germline V gives CDR1 SGHTS, CDR2 YDEGEE. This CDR3 is 14 amino acids long. V gave up 2 bases and J gave up 4 bases; unmatched junction bases: 4.